A selection of T cell receptor beta chains follows, all from one sample in a study of control samples from healthy donors and cancer patients. Libraries were prepared by immunoSEQ multiplex PCR; TCRdb keeps only in-frame clonotypes and omits some of them. The top ten clones hold 5.5% to 7% of a sample with about 80,000 clones, about nine tenths of them seen once. The specimen sequenced was blood. The receptors shown here come from a man between 50 and 59 years old in good health. Each CDR3 is given with its conserved first and last residue. The D gene is left open where the match is weak. Size is omitted from some rows. Given values are once, few, many or a class for expanded clones.

j_call | clone_size | v_call | d_call | cdr3_aa | cdr3_nt
TRBJ2-2 | NA | TRBV7-7 | NA | CASSPRGGGNTGELFF | TGTGCTAGCAGCCCTCGGGGAGGGGGCAACACCGGGGAGCTGTTTTTT
TRBJ2-1 | NA | TRBV6-1 | NA | CASSEALLRQSSYNEQFF | TGTGCCAGCAGTGAAGCGCTTCTACGCCAGAGCTCCTACAATGAGCAGTTCTTC
TRBJ2-7 | NA | TRBV29-1 | NA | CSVGVTTYEQYF | TGCAGCGTTGGGGTAACAACCTACGAGCAGTACTTC
TRBJ1-2 | NA | TRBV30 | NA | CAWSTESGVGYTF | TGTGCCTGGAGTACGGAAAGCGGGGTCGGCTACACCTTC
TRBJ1-4 | NA | TRBV6-2/TRBV6-3 | NA | CASSESGLNEKLFF | TGTGCCAGCAGCGAAAGTGGACTCAATGAAAAACTGTTTTTT
TRBJ1-1 | NA | TRBV27 | TRBD1 | CASSWTGGIPREAFF | TGTGCCAGCAGTTGGACAGGGGGGATCCCTAGAGAAGCTTTCTTT
TRBJ2-3 | NA | TRBV5-1 | NA | CASSLTGEGTLDTQYF | TGCGCCAGCAGCTTGACAGGGGAGGGGACCCTGGATACGCAGTATTTT
TRBJ1-1 | NA | TRBV7-9 | NA | CASSFGSAEAFF | TGTGCCAGCAGCTTTGGGTCTGCTGAAGCTTTCTTT
TRBJ2-7 | NA | TRBV10-3 | NA | CAISESGLHWDF | TGTGCCATCAGTGAGTCGGGACTGCATTGGGACTTC
TRBJ1-3 | few | TRBV12-3/TRBV12-4 | NA | CASSPISGNTIYF | TGTGCCAGCAGTCCCATATCTGGAAACACCATATATTTT
TRBJ1-1 | NA | TRBV10-3 | TRBD1 | CAISETGQMNTEAFF | TGTGCCATCAGTGAAACGGGACAGATGAACACTGAAGCTTTCTTT
TRBJ1-1 | NA | TRBV15 | TRBD1 | CATSSPDRDTEAFF | TGTGCCACCAGCAGCCCCGACAGGGACACTGAAGCTTTCTTT
TRBJ1-2 | NA | TRBV6-5 | NA | CASSRLPGRGYTF | TGTGCCAGCAGCCGACTCCCTGGCAGGGGCTACACCTTC
TRBJ1-4 | once | TRBV28 | NA | CASSSGFGPRKLFF | TGTGCCAGCAGTTCCGGGTTCGGCCCCCGAAAACTGTTTTTT
TRBJ2-6 | NA | TRBV3-1/TRBV3-2 | NA | CASSPLRGGRDSGANVLTF | TGTGCCAGCAGCCCCCTACGAGGGGGGCGCGACTCTGGGGCCAACGTCCTGACTTTC
TRBJ2-1 | NA | TRBV2 | TRBD2 | CASRTSPVQNEQFF | TGTGCCAGCCGGACTAGCCCCGTCCAAAATGAGCAGTTCTTC
TRBJ2-3 | NA | TRBV15 | NA | CATSRGLGETDTQYF | TGTGCCACCAGCAGAGGTTTGGGGGAAACAGATACGCAGTATTTT
TRBJ1-6 | NA | TRBV7-2 | NA | CASSLVRTRGGPLHF | TGTGCCAGCAGCTTAGTGCGGACCCGGGGGGGACCCCTCCACTTT
TRBJ1-1 | NA | TRBV18 | NA | CASSPPNGFEAFF | TGTGCCAGCTCACCACCGAATGGGTTCGAAGCTTTCTTT
TRBJ1-2 | once | TRBV19 | TRBD1 | CASSLLSGTGVGGYTF | TGTGCCAGTAGTCTACTCTCCGGGACAGGGGTGGGTGGCTACACCTTC
TRBJ2-3 | NA | TRBV6-4 | NA | CASSENTGYTQYF | TGTGCCAGCAGTGAAAATACAGGTTATACGCAGTATTTT
TRBJ1-1 | NA | TRBV11-1 | NA | CASSLARTVNTEAFF | TGTGCCAGCAGCTTAGCAAGGACAGTGAACACTGAAGCTTTCTTT